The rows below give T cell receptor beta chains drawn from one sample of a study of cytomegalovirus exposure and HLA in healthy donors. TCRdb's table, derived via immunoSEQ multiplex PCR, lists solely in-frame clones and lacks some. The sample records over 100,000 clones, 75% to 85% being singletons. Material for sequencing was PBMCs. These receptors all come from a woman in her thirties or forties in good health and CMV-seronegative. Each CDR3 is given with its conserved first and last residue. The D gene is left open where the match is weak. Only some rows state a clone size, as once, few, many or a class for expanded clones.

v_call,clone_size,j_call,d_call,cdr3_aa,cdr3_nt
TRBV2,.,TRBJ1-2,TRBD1,CASRVQGEGYGYTF,TGTGCCAGCAGGGTCCAGGGGGAAGGGTATGGCTACACCTTC
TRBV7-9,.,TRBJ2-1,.,CASSRELVIDEQFF,TGTGCCAGCTCGAGGGAATTAGTAATCGATGAGCAGTTCTTC
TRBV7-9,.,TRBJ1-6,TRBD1,CASSPGTANSPLHF,TGTGCCAGCAGTCCCGGGACAGCTAATTCACCCCTCCACTTT
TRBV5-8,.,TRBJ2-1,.,CASSGWTRGEQFF,TGTGCCAGCAGCGGATGGACCAGGGGTGAGCAGTTCTTC
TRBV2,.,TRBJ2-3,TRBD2,CASSYLAGTDTQYF,TGTGCCAGCAGTTATCTAGCGGGCACAGATACGCAGTATTTT
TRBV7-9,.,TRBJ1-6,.,CASSSGVYNSPLHF,TGTGCCAGCAGCTCGGGAGTTTATAATTCACCCCTCCACTTT
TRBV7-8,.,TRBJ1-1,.,CASSPSSPRRTEAFF,TGTGCCAGCAGCCCATCCAGCCCTCGGAGAACTGAAGCTTTCTTT
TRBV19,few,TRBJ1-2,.,CASSIWPNYGYTF,TGTGCCAGTAGTATCTGGCCTAACTATGGCTACACCTTC
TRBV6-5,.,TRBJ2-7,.,CASSYDPGFSDEQYF,TGTGCCAGCAGTTACGACCCGGGTTTCAGCGACGAGCAGTACTTC
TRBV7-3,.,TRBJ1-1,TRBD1,CASSLNPRTGTKKDTEAFF,TGTGCCAGCAGCTTAAATCCACGGACAGGGACGAAAAAAGACACTGAAGCTTTCTTT
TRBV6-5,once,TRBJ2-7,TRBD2,CASSLSGTTSYEQYF,TGTGCCAGCAGTTTATCCGGGACTACTTCGTACGAGCAGTACTTC
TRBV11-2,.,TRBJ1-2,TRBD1,CASSLFLRGRVYGYTF,TGTGCCAGCAGCTTATTCCTCAGGGGGAGAGTCTATGGCTACACCTTC
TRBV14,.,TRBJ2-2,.,CASNSDSNTGELFF,TGTGCCAGCAACTCAGACAGTAACACCGGGGAGCTGTTTTTT
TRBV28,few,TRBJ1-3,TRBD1,CASSPWDRGLGNTIYF,TGTGCCAGCAGTCCATGGGACAGGGGACTTGGAAACACCATATATTTT
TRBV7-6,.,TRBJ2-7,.,CASSFQGGYEQYF,TGTGCCAGCAGCTTTCAGGGGGGTTACGAGCAGTACTTC
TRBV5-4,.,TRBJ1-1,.,CASSLRGTKAEAFF,TGTGCCAGCAGCTTAAGGGGGACTAAGGCTGAAGCTTTCTTT
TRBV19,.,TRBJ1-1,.,CASSIRGGVGEAFF,TGTGCCAGTAGTATAAGGGGAGGTGTCGGTGAAGCTTTCTTT
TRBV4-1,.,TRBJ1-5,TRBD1,CASSQDGGTGSNQPQHF,TGCGCCAGCAGCCAAGATGGTGGGACAGGGAGCAATCAGCCCCAGCATTTT
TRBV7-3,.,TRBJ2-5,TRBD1,CASSLVDRTGETQYF,TGTGCCAGCAGCTTAGTGGACAGGACCGGGGAGACCCAGTACTTC
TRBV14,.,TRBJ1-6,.,CASSQTGYNSPLHF,TGTGCCAGCAGCCAAACAGGGTATAATTCACCCCTCCACTTT
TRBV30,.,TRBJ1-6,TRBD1,CAWRQGGTYNSPLHF,TGTGCCTGGAGACAGGGGGGAACGTATAATTCACCCCTCCACTTT
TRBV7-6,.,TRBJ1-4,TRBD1,CASSFNRGRPGEKLFF,TGTGCCAGCAGCTTTAACAGGGGAAGGCCGGGCGAAAAACTGTTTTTT
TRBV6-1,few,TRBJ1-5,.,CASSEARLHQHF,TGTGCCAGCAGTGAAGCGAGGTTGCACCAGCATTTT
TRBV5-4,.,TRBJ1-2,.,CASSLGGGSYGYTF,TGTGCCAGCAGCTTGGGCGGGGGTTCGTATGGCTACACCTTC
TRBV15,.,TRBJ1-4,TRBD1,CATSRAGTGFNEKLFF,TGTGCCACCAGCAGAGCCGGGACAGGTTTTAATGAAAAACTGTTTTTT
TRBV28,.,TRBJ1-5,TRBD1,CASSSPTGGQPQHF,TGTGCCAGCAGTTCCCCGACAGGGGGTCAGCCCCAGCATTTT
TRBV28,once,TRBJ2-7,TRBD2,CASSPMTSGLTYEQYF,TGTGCCAGCAGTCCCATGACTAGCGGCCTTACCTACGAGCAGTACTTC
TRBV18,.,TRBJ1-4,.,CASSPGGSNEKLFF,TGTGCCAGCTCACCGGGGGGTTCGAATGAAAAACTGTTTTTT
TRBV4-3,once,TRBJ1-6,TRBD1,CASSQDRGQGNSPLHF,TGCGCCAGCAGCCAAGATAGGGGACAGGGGAATTCACCCCTCCACTTT
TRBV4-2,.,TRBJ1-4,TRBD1,CASSQGQGYGNAQTNEKLFF,TGTGCCAGCAGCCAAGGACAGGGTTACGGGAACGCCCAAACTAATGAAAAACTGTTTTTT
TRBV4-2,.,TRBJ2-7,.,CASSQGGGNEQYF,TGTGCCAGCAGCCAAGGAGGCGGGAACGAGCAGTACTTC
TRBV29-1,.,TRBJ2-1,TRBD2,CSVEASGGAVDEQFF,TGCAGCGTTGAAGCTAGCGGGGGGGCCGTCGATGAGCAGTTCTTC
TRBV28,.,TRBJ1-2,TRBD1,CASSLSLGQGAGGNYGYTF,TGTGCCAGCAGTTTATCTCTCGGACAGGGGGCAGGGGGGAACTATGGCTACACCTTC
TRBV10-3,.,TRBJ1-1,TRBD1,CAIRDRAATEAFF,TGTGCCATCAGGGACAGGGCTGCGACTGAAGCTTTCTTT
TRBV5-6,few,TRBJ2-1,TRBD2,CASSFKRGYSSYNEQFF,TGTGCCAGCAGCTTCAAGCGGGGGTATAGCTCCTACAATGAGCAGTTCTTC
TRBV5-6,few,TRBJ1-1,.,CASSFSDGTRGPVNTEAFF,TGTGCCAGCAGCTTCTCAGATGGGACTAGGGGACCGGTGAACACTGAAGCTTTCTTT
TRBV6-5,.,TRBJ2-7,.,CASSLRDTSEQYF,TGTGCCAGCAGTTTACGTGACACCTCCGAGCAGTACTTC
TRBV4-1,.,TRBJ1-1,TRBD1,CASSQRQGWNTEAFF,TGCGCCAGCAGCCAAAGACAGGGATGGAACACTGAAGCTTTCTTT
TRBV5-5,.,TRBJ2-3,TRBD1,CASSLGGTASTDTQYF,TGTGCCAGCAGCTTGGGAGGGACAGCTAGCACAGATACGCAGTATTTT
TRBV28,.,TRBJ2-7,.,CASSYPTGSDYEQYF,TGTGCCAGCAGTTACCCGACAGGTTCTGACTACGAGCAGTACTTC
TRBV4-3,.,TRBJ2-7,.,CASSQDARGGVEQYF,TGCGCCAGCAGCCAAGATGCGCGCGGCGGGGTTGAGCAGTACTTC
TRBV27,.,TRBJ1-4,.,CASSFGGARGRTNEKLFF,TGTGCCAGCAGTTTCGGGGGGGCGCGGGGTAGAACTAATGAAAAACTGTTTTTT
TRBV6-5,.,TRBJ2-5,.,CASSLGGLETQYF,TGTGCCAGCAGTTTGGGGGGGCTGGAGACCCAGTACTTC
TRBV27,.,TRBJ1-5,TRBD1,CASTFRQGHQPQHF,TGTGCCAGCACCTTTAGACAGGGTCATCAGCCCCAGCATTTT